This is a list of T cell receptor beta chains from one sample in a study of T cells in localized non-small cell lung cancer. The table came from immunoSEQ multiplex PCR; TCRdb's copy has only in-frame clones and leaves some out. The table shows around 30,000 clones, with more than 75% occurring only once. This specimen was peripheral blood, taken before any cancer treatment. The receptor source for this set is an older female donor with stage III squamous cell lung carcinoma. The CDR3 runs from the conserved cysteine through the conserved F or W. A D gene is named only where the DNA matches it firmly. Only some rows state a clone size, as once, few, many or a class for expanded clones.

d_gene: TRBD2
abundance: NA
j_gene: TRBJ2-1
v_gene: TRBV11-2
CDR3nt: TGTGCCAGCAGCTTAGATCGGCTTAGCGGGGGCCATGAGCAGTTCTTC
CDR3aa: CASSLDRLSGGHEQFF

d_gene: NA
abundance: NA
j_gene: TRBJ2-3
v_gene: TRBV15
CDR3nt: TGTGCCACCAGCAGACAGGGACATTCTACAGATACGCAGTATTTT
CDR3aa: CATSRQGHSTDTQYF

d_gene: NA
abundance: NA
j_gene: TRBJ2-7
v_gene: TRBV7-2
CDR3nt: TGTGCCAGCAGCCCCATCGACTCGGTCGAGCAGTACTTC
CDR3aa: CASSPIDSVEQYF

d_gene: TRBD2
abundance: NA
j_gene: TRBJ2-2
v_gene: TRBV7-2
CDR3nt: TGTGCCAGCAGCTTACGGCGGGAGGGCGTTTACACCGGGGAGCTGTTTTTT
CDR3aa: CASSLRREGVYTGELFF

d_gene: NA
abundance: NA
j_gene: TRBJ2-5
v_gene: TRBV7-8
CDR3nt: TGTGCCAGCAACTCCTTCGGGACTGGAGAGACCCAGTACTTC
CDR3aa: CASNSFGTGETQYF

d_gene: NA
abundance: NA
j_gene: TRBJ2-5
v_gene: TRBV6-5
CDR3nt: TGTGCCAGCAGTTACTCAAGGCTCCTCATTGAGACCCAGTACTTC
CDR3aa: CASSYSRLLIETQYF

d_gene: TRBD1
abundance: NA
j_gene: TRBJ1-1
v_gene: TRBV6-4
CDR3nt: TGTGCCAGCAGTCCCGGGGGACAGCCCACTGAAGCTTTCTTT
CDR3aa: CASSPGGQPTEAFF

d_gene: NA
abundance: NA
j_gene: TRBJ1-1
v_gene: TRBV18
CDR3nt: TGTGCCAGCTCACCACAGGGGTACACTGAAGCTTTCTTT
CDR3aa: CASSPQGYTEAFF

d_gene: NA
abundance: NA
j_gene: TRBJ1-4
v_gene: TRBV5-5
CDR3nt: TGTGCCAGCAGTCGACCACACCTAGAAAATGAAAAACTGTTTTTT
CDR3aa: CASSRPHLENEKLFF

d_gene: TRBD1
abundance: NA
j_gene: TRBJ2-7
v_gene: TRBV5-6
CDR3nt: TGTGCCAGCAGCACCTTGGCCGGGACAGGTGAATACGAGCAGTACTTC
CDR3aa: CASSTLAGTGEYEQYF

d_gene: NA
abundance: NA
j_gene: TRBJ2-1
v_gene: TRBV19
CDR3nt: TGTGCCAGTAGTATCGCGGGGCTTTCCTACAATGAGCAGTTCTTC
CDR3aa: CASSIAGLSYNEQFF

d_gene: TRBD1
abundance: NA
j_gene: TRBJ2-3
v_gene: TRBV7-9
CDR3nt: TGTGCCAGCACCCGAGGGGGACAGGGTAGAGATACGCAGTATTTT
CDR3aa: CASTRGGQGRDTQYF

d_gene: NA
abundance: NA
j_gene: TRBJ1-2
v_gene: TRBV27
CDR3nt: TGTGCCAGCAGTTCGGGCAGGCCTTTTGGCTACACCTTC
CDR3aa: CASSSGRPFGYTF

d_gene: NA
abundance: NA
j_gene: TRBJ1-5
v_gene: TRBV7-9
CDR3nt: TGTGCCAGCAGCTTAAATGGGGAGGGTCAGCCCCAGCATTTT
CDR3aa: CASSLNGEGQPQHF

d_gene: NA
abundance: NA
j_gene: TRBJ1-1
v_gene: TRBV29-1
CDR3nt: TGCAGCGTTGTTAACACCGGCCGGGGTACTGAAGCTTTCTTT
CDR3aa: CSVVNTGRGTEAFF

d_gene: NA
abundance: few
j_gene: TRBJ1-2
v_gene: TRBV28
CDR3nt: TGTGCCAGCTCGCGAGGGCAGGGGCGGGATGGCTACACCTTC
CDR3aa: CASSRGQGRDGYTF

d_gene: NA
abundance: NA
j_gene: TRBJ2-6
v_gene: TRBV19
CDR3nt: TGTGCCAGTAGTATAGATCTAAGTAACTCTGGGGCCAACGTCCTGACTTTC
CDR3aa: CASSIDLSNSGANVLTF

d_gene: NA
abundance: NA
j_gene: TRBJ1-5
v_gene: TRBV28
CDR3nt: TGTGCCAGCAGTTGGGCCCCTAATCAGCCCCAGCATTTT
CDR3aa: CASSWAPNQPQHF

d_gene: NA
abundance: once
j_gene: TRBJ1-3
v_gene: TRBV30
CDR3nt: TGTGCCTGGAGTGTAGCTGAGGGAAACACCATATATTTT
CDR3aa: CAWSVAEGNTIYF

d_gene: NA
abundance: NA
j_gene: TRBJ2-6
v_gene: TRBV18
CDR3nt: TGTGCCAGCTCACCCACTCGGCTCGGGGGCAGTGGCTCTGGGGCCAACGTCCTGACTTTC
CDR3aa: CASSPTRLGGSGSGANVLTF

d_gene: NA
abundance: NA
j_gene: TRBJ2-5
v_gene: TRBV9
CDR3nt: TGTGCCAGCAGCAGGGGCCAAGAGACCCAGTACTTC
CDR3aa: CASSRGQETQYF

d_gene: NA
abundance: NA
j_gene: TRBJ1-1
v_gene: TRBV28
CDR3nt: TGTGCCAGCAGTTTATGGTCCAGAAACACTGAAGCTTTCTTT
CDR3aa: CASSLWSRNTEAFF

d_gene: NA
abundance: NA
j_gene: TRBJ2-1
v_gene: TRBV19
CDR3nt: TGTGCCAGCGGTGGGATAGGGGACACTGAGCAGTTCTTC
CDR3aa: CASGGIGDTEQFF

d_gene: TRBD1
abundance: NA
j_gene: TRBJ2-1
v_gene: TRBV12-5
CDR3nt: TGTGCTAGTGGTTTGGAAGACAGGGACCTATACAATGAGCAGTTCTTC
CDR3aa: CASGLEDRDLYNEQFF

d_gene: NA
abundance: NA
j_gene: TRBJ1-5
v_gene: TRBV6-1
CDR3nt: TGTGCCAGCAGTGCCCGTGGACAAAGCAATCAGCCCCAGCATTTT
CDR3aa: CASSARGQSNQPQHF

d_gene: NA
abundance: once
j_gene: TRBJ2-5
v_gene: TRBV6-1
CDR3nt: TGTGCCACACAATACGGACAGTTCCAAGAGACCCAGTACTTC
CDR3aa: CATQYGQFQETQYF

d_gene: NA
abundance: NA
j_gene: TRBJ2-5
v_gene: TRBV7-2
CDR3nt: TGTGCCAGCAGCTTAGACGCGGGGAGGGAGACCCAGTACTTC
CDR3aa: CASSLDAGRETQYF

d_gene: NA
abundance: NA
j_gene: TRBJ2-5
v_gene: TRBV2
CDR3nt: TGTGCCAGCAGTGAAGATTCTGGGACCCAGTACTTC
CDR3aa: CASSEDSGTQYF

d_gene: NA
abundance: NA
j_gene: TRBJ1-5
v_gene: TRBV7-9
CDR3nt: TGTGCCAGCAGCTTTATGGGAACAGGCGATCAGCCCCAGCATTTT
CDR3aa: CASSFMGTGDQPQHF

d_gene: NA
abundance: NA
j_gene: TRBJ2-5
v_gene: TRBV5-1
CDR3nt: TGCGCCAGCAGCTTGATGCCGGCATTATCCCAAGAGACCCAGTACTTC
CDR3aa: CASSLMPALSQETQYF

d_gene: NA
abundance: NA
j_gene: TRBJ2-7
v_gene: TRBV28
CDR3nt: TGTGCCAGCACCTTGGATAGCTCCTACGAGCAGTACTTC
CDR3aa: CASTLDSSYEQYF

d_gene: NA
abundance: NA
j_gene: TRBJ1-2
v_gene: TRBV5-4
CDR3nt: TGTGCCAGCAGCCAAGCAGCCAGGGATGGCTACACCTTC
CDR3aa: CASSQAARDGYTF

d_gene: TRBD2
abundance: NA
j_gene: TRBJ2-5
v_gene: TRBV9
CDR3nt: TGTGCCAGCAGCCGACCTGGGGCTAGCGGGAGACGAGCGGGCCAAGAGACCCAGTACTTC
CDR3aa: CASSRPGASGRRAGQETQYF

d_gene: TRBD2
abundance: NA
j_gene: TRBJ2-3
v_gene: TRBV6-1
CDR3nt: TGTGCCAGCAAGACTAGCGTTCTAGATACGCAGTATTTT
CDR3aa: CASKTSVLDTQYF

d_gene: NA
abundance: few
j_gene: TRBJ2-7
v_gene: TRBV27
CDR3nt: TGTGCCAGCAGAGGTCGGGACGGAAAAAGTCTCTACGAGCAGTACTTC
CDR3aa: CASRGRDGKSLYEQYF

d_gene: NA
abundance: NA
j_gene: TRBJ2-5
v_gene: TRBV9
CDR3nt: TGTGCCAGCAGCGTAGGAAGCGGCTCCACACAAGAGACCCAGTACTTC
CDR3aa: CASSVGSGSTQETQYF

d_gene: NA
abundance: NA
j_gene: TRBJ1-2
v_gene: TRBV28
CDR3nt: TGTGCCAGCAGTTCCCTCCCGAGGGGAAACTATGGCTACACCTTC
CDR3aa: CASSSLPRGNYGYTF

d_gene: NA
abundance: NA
j_gene: TRBJ2-3
v_gene: TRBV5-5
CDR3nt: TGTGCCAGCAGCTTGGATAGGCTTAGCACAGATACGCAGTATTTT
CDR3aa: CASSLDRLSTDTQYF

d_gene: NA
abundance: few
j_gene: TRBJ1-5
v_gene: TRBV29-1
CDR3nt: TGCAGCGTGCCCGGGGAGGGCGCACAGCCCCAGCATTTT
CDR3aa: CSVPGEGAQPQHF

d_gene: NA
abundance: NA
j_gene: TRBJ2-3
v_gene: TRBV18
CDR3nt: TGTGCCAGCTCACCATCCATCACAGATACGCAGTATTTT
CDR3aa: CASSPSITDTQYF

d_gene: NA
abundance: NA
j_gene: TRBJ1-5
v_gene: TRBV5-1
CDR3nt: TGCGCCAGCAGCGCGTGGGGGGGCCGTCAGCCCCAGCATTTT
CDR3aa: CASSAWGGRQPQHF

d_gene: NA
abundance: NA
j_gene: TRBJ2-3
v_gene: TRBV7-3
CDR3nt: TGTGCCAGCAGTAAACTCGCTATCTCTGGGGATACGCAGTATTTT
CDR3aa: CASSKLAISGDTQYF